This entry lists 20 T cell receptor beta chains sequenced from one sample in a study of cytomegalovirus exposure and HLA in healthy donors (dated by TCRdb to about 2017). Library prep was done by the immunoSEQ multiplex PCR assay. For the multiplex PCR, a mixture combining 60 forward primers for TCR Vbeta segments and 13 reverse primers for TCR Jbeta segments was used. Here the immuneACCESS table is served through TCRdb, limited to in-frame sequences with V and J called. Missing clones are a known gap in these copies; in checked studies unresolved V genes cover under half, and the rest lacks a known reason. Across this sample there are 120,000 to 150,000 clones, with 78% seen only once. The ten largest account for approximately 2.9% of the sample. The sequenced sample was PBMCs. The source is a man in his forties in good health and CMV-seropositive.

The rearrangement joins TRBV29-1 to TRBJ2-1; 10 bases align to TRBD2. CDR3 length: 14 residues. The germline V gene encodes CDR1 SQVTM and CDR2 ANQGSEA. V shed 1 base, J shed 8 bases, and the junction held 5 bases outside the gene matches. CDR3 nucleotides: TGCAGCGTTGAAGGGCTAGCGGGAGTCTATGAGCAGTTCTTC. This codes for CSVEGLAGVYEQFF.

The CDR3 is CAWSWGRETQYF. In DNA form, the CDR3 reads TGTGCCTGGAGTTGGGGGCGGGAGACCCAGTACTTC. The V gene is TRBV30, the J gene TRBJ2-5; D may be TRBD1 (6 bases). Germline CDR1 is GTSNPN and CDR2 is SVGIG (reference sequence). The CDR3 has 12 residues. V lost 2 bases and J lost 5, with 9 bases in between.

This chain links TRBV15 with TRBJ1-1, with D possibly matching TRBD1 (6 bases). The germline V gene encodes CDR1 LNHNV and CDR2 YYDKDF (reference sequence). This CDR3 spans 14 amino acids. Trimming took 0 bases from V and 10 from J, leaving 15 bases between them. In DNA, the CDR3 is TGTGCCACCAGCAGAGACGATGGGACAAGCGGAGCTTTCTTT. It yields the protein CATSRDDGTSGAFF.

The chain joins TRBV6-5 to TRBJ2-5; 9 bases align to TRBD2. Trimming cost V 1 base and J 5 bases; bases outside gene matches: 5. This CDR3 comprises 15 residues. Germline lookup yields CDR1 MNHEY and CDR2 SVGAGI. CDR3 nucleotide sequence: TGTGCCAGCAGTTACTTAGCGGGAGACGTGGAGACCCAGTACTTC. Amino acid sequence: CASSYLAGDVETQYF.

The chain is built from TRBV19 and TRBJ1-1; TRBD1 is a possible D gene (6 bases). Trimming stripped 4 bases from V and 1 base from J, with 13 bases between. In germline, CDR1 is LNHDA, CDR2 SQIVND (reference sequence). This CDR3 has 15 residues. The CDR3 DNA follows: TGTGCCAGTAGTACCCTGGGACACACGAACACTGAAGCTTTCTTT. As protein: CASSTLGHTNTEAFF.

This clone has more than one count but fewer than ten. This sequence joins TRBV27 and TRBJ2-1, with 9 bases lining up with TRBD2. V dropped 8 bases and J dropped 7; count of bases not matched to a gene: 12. The CDR3 covers 15 residues. CDR1 is MNHEY, CDR2 SMNVEV, per germline (reference sequence). The CDR3 nucleotides are TGTGCCAGCTTCCCCGTAGCGGGAGAATCAAATGAGCAGTTCTTC. Protein: CASFPVAGESNEQFF.

The chain uses TRBV7-8 and TRBJ2-7; TRBD1 might be the D (6 bases). Germline V gives CDR1 SGHVS, CDR2 FQNEAQ. The V gene lost 5 bases and the J gene lost 1 base, with 24 bases spanning the gap. The CDR3 sequence is 18 residues long. This CDR3 reads CASSPVGATGTKSYEQYF. For the CDR3, the DNA is TGTGCCAGCAGCCCTGTAGGGGCAACCGGGACAAAATCCTACGAGCAGTACTTC.

Turning to this clone: At one end the junction does not follow the germline gene, possibly because of a read error. V gene TRBV7-3 combines with J gene TRBJ2-5; D is ambiguous. Germline V CDR1 and CDR2: SGHTA, FQGTGA. The CDR3 runs to 13 residues. This CDR3 is CSSSLSLKETQYF. The CDR3 nucleotides are TGTTCCAGCAGCTTATCCCTTAAAGAGACCCAGTACTTC.

The chain has TRBV6-1 and TRBJ2-5; D possibly corresponds to TRBD2 (7 bases). V was cut by 7 bases and J by 7 bases, with 13 bases left in between. Per the germline V gene, CDR1 is MNHNS and CDR2 is SASEGT. The CDR3 length is 12 residues. CDR3 region: CASTEGGVTQYF. CDR3 sequence (DNA): TGTGCCAGCACCGAGGGGGGGGTGACCCAGTACTTC.

This chain links TRBV9 with TRBJ1-2; 7 nucleotides agree with TRBD1. Germline V lookup: CDR1 SGDLS, CDR2 YYNGEE. V dropped 4 bases and J dropped 2; count of bases not matched to a gene: 8. The CDR3 has 15 amino acids. The CDR3 DNA is TGTGCCAGCAGCCAGGGGGAACAGCGAAACTATGGCTACACCTTC. This gives the protein CASSQGEQRNYGYTF.

The genes are TRBV7-6 and TRBJ2-5, with a tentative D call TRBD2 (5 bases). CDR1 and CDR2 (germline): SGHVS, FNYEAQ. V was shortened by 1 base and J by 0 bases, with 12 bases between the two germline ends. The CDR3 totals 16 residues. The CDR3 sequence is CASSLEGGWDQETQYF. CDR3 nucleotide sequence: TGTGCCAGCAGCTTAGAAGGCGGGTGGGACCAAGAGACCCAGTACTTC.

The chain employs TRBV29-1 and TRBJ2-5; possibly TRBD1 for D (6 bases). Trimming pared 4 bases from V and 6 bases from J, leaving 18 bases between. The CDR3 totals 14 residues. CDR1 is SQVTM, CDR2 ANQGSEA, per germline. The CDR3 loop reads CSVVVVYGQQTQYF. CDR3 sequence (DNA): TGCAGCGTTGTAGTAGTTTATGGACAGCAGACCCAGTACTTC.

Written as DNA, the CDR3 is TGTGCCAGCAGCTTAGGGGACAGGGGGCTAAGCACTGAAGCTTTCTTT. Translating it yields CASSLGDRGLSTEAFF. The chain joins TRBV7-2 to TRBJ1-1; 12 bases match TRBD1. The CDR3 extends over 16 amino acids. V shed 1 base, J shed 4 bases, and the junction held 4 bases outside the gene matches. Germline V gene data show CDR1 as SGHTA and CDR2 as FQGNSA.

The V call is TRBV25-1, the J call TRBJ2-5; 7 nucleotides agree with TRBD1. CDR1 MGHDK and CDR2 SYGVNS come from the germline V gene. There are 15 residues in the CDR3. V lost 10 bases to trimming and J lost 3 bases; unmatched junction nucleotides: 14. The CDR3 coding sequence is TGTGCCAACAGCGAGGGGTGGGACAGAAAAGAGACCCAGTACTTC. This encodes CANSEGWDRKETQYF.

The chain couples TRBV7-6 to TRBJ1-5; 9 bases map to TRBD1. The CDR3 is 17 residues long. The V gene end was trimmed by 4 bases and the J gene end by 0 bases; junction bases not matched to a gene: 7. Germline V gene sequence: CDR1 SGHVS, CDR2 FNYEAQ. CDR3 sequence reads: CASSSGTGPFSNQPQHF. DNA for the CDR3: TGTGCCAGCAGCTCCGGGACAGGGCCTTTTAGCAATCAGCCCCAGCATTTT.

This sequence joins TRBV5-6 and TRBJ2-4, with TRBD1 matching over 9 bases. The germline CDR1 and CDR2 sequences are SGHDT and YYEEEE. V gave up 6 bases and J gave up 3 bases; unmatched junction bases: 7. The CDR3 length is 15 residues. The CDR3 sequence: CASKRTGEGKNIQYF. The CDR3 DNA is TGTGCCAGCAAAAGGACAGGGGAGGGCAAAAACATTCAGTACTTC. The full variable domain, in which reference TRBV5-6 and TRBJ2-4 provide the parts outside the CDR3, is DAGVTQSPTHLIKTRGQQVTLRCSPKSGHDTVSWYQQALGQGPQFIFQYYEEEERQRGNFPDRFSGHQFPNYSSELNVNALLLGDSALYLCASKRTGEGKNIQYFGAGTRLSVL.

The chain employs TRBV27 and TRBJ1-2; TRBD1 is a possible D gene (6 bases). The V end lost 0 bases, the J end lost 8 bases, and 16 bases lay between the germline ends. The CDR3 runs 15 residues. From germline, CDR1 is MNHEY and CDR2 SMNVEV (reference sequence). CDR3 loop: CASSLSWTARTGYTF. The DNA of the CDR3 is TGTGCCAGCAGTTTATCGTGGACAGCCAGGACGGGCTACACCTTC.

Remarks on this clone: Other DNA sequences in the sample encode the same CDR3. This chain joins TRBV5-1 and TRBJ1-5; D is possibly TRBD1 (5 bases). The CDR3 contains 14 residues. Trimming pared 0 bases from V and 4 bases from J, leaving 8 bases between. Looked up from germline, CDR1 is SGHRS and CDR2 is YFSETQ. Written as DNA, the CDR3 is TGCGCCAGCAGCTTGGCCGGGGGGAATCAGCCCCAGCATTTT. Its translation is CASSLAGGNQPQHF.

The V gene is TRBV27, the J gene TRBJ2-7; 9 bases align to TRBD1. Per germline, CDR1 MNHEY and CDR2 SMNVEV (reference sequence). The CDR3 contains 14 residues. V trimming: 7 bases; J trimming: 4 bases; junction bases outside the gene matches: 8. The DNA for the CDR3 is TGTGCCAGCACCACTAAACAGGGGGCTTACGAGCAGTACTTC. This translates into CASTTKQGAYEQYF.

J is TRBJ1-2 and V is TRBV5-6, with D uncertain. V lost 3 bases to trimming and J lost 7 bases, with 16 bases between them. The germline gives CDR1 SGHDT, CDR2 YYEEEE. The CDR3 extends over 14 amino acids. CDR3 in DNA: TGTGCCAGCAGCTGGAGGGATGCAGGAGTTGGCTACACCTTC. Its protein is CASSWRDAGVGYTF.